The sequence of this T cell receptor beta chain was determined in a study of CD8 T cells in ankylosing spondylitis. Study-level results: Disease-linked clones displayed a CD8+ phenotype and appeared relatively rarely in peripheral blood. One TCR beta motif, made up of about 8 highly homologous variants, appeared characteristic of ankylosing spondylitis blood. There were earlier reports of some motif variants in reactive arthritis synovial fluid and blood. Reported data indicate significant enrichment of disease-linked clones within matched ankylosing spondylitis synovial fluid.

Scientists made TCR beta libraries using quantitative 5'-RACE with molecular barcodes. Via MiXCR, TCRdb re-called the 5' RACE reads, giving one row per CDR3 protein. The table lists 800,000 to 900,000 distinct CDR3 sequences, 12% of them singletons, with just over 0.5% in the top ten. Regarding this clonotype: Its matching antigen is unknown.

Germline-derived CDR1 and CDR2 are MNHEY and SVGAGI. V lost 0 bases to trimming and J lost 7 bases; unmatched junction nucleotides: 10. This CDR3 has 16 amino acids. This sequence originates from a male donor with ankylosing spondylitis. V and J are TRBV6-5 and TRBJ1-1; 8 bases are shared with TRBD1. The sample was blood, either unsorted or a sorted T cell fraction (not recorded which). In DNA, the CDR3 is TGTGCCAGCAGTTACTCGATGAAGGGACAGGAATTTGAAGCTTTCTTT. Encoded protein: CASSYSMKGQEFEAFF.